This T cell receptor (beta chain) was observed in a study of breast tumors, draining lymph nodes, adjacent tissues. Study results and caveats: Tumor TCR diversity was below lymph nodes but above nontumor tissue. Luminal-like breast cancer showed significantly greater tumor-nontumor repertoire similarity than basal-like breast cancer did. Most tumor T cells seemingly derive from lymph node, then expand in tumor.

On this clonotype: The antigen is not known. An end of the junction does not agree with germline; a read error may underlie this.

CDR3 length equals 16 residues. CDR1 is LGHDT, CDR2 YNNKEL, per germline (reference sequence). Using its own MiXCR run on the multiplex PCR reads, TCRdb lists one record per CDR3 protein. The table includes approximately 28,000 distinct CDR3 sequences, about 60% detected once. The sequence was collected from a female donor with breast cancer. Some clones in this sample may be carry-over from other donors' samples. Sequenced sample: breast tumor tissue. This rearrangement joins TRBV3-1 to TRBJ2-5, with D hard to call. The DNA of the CDR3 is TGTACCAGCAGCCGAGAAGGCGGCAGTTACCAAGAGACCCAGTACTTC. It translates to CTSSREGGSYQETQYF.